The 6 T cell receptor beta chains listed next were all sequenced from one sample in a study of blood T cell repertoires in COVID-19 (dated by TCRdb to the early 2020s). Library creation used the immunoSEQ multiplex PCR assay. Imported from immuneACCESS, the table was reduced by TCRdb to in-frame sequences with V and J called. These copies leave out some clones; in studies compared against another copy, an unresolved V gene accounts for under half, and the cause of the remainder is not known. In all, the sample holds 35,000 to 45,000 clones, and 77% of those were seen once. The ten top clones hold 28% of the sample. The specimen sequenced was peripheral blood. The source of these receptors is a woman in her seventies with acute or convalescent COVID-19.

The chain combines TRBV2 with TRBJ2-3, with 11 positions matching TRBD1. This CDR3 has 16 amino acids. CDR1 and CDR2 (germline): SNHLY, FYNNEI. The ends lost 4 bases at V and 2 bases at J; junction bases unmatched: 5. The CDR3 DNA reads as TGTGCCAGCAGTGCGAGGACAGGGGGCTACACAGATACGCAGTATTTT. Its protein is CASSARTGGYTDTQYF.

This rearrangement joins TRBV7-9 to TRBJ1-2, with 11 bases that match TRBD1. J was trimmed by 3 bases and V by 7 bases; bases with no gene match: 7. The CDR3 has 15 amino acids. Germline-derived CDR1 and CDR2 are SEHNR and FQNEAQ (reference sequence). CDR3: CASNIRDRGDYGYTF. CDR3 DNA: TGTGCCAGCAACATAAGGGACAGGGGGGACTATGGCTACACCTTC. The full variable domain, completed using reference TRBV7-9 and TRBJ1-2, is DTGVSQNPRHKITKRGQNVTFRCDPISEHNRLYWYRQTLGQGPEFLTYFQNEAQLEKSRLLSDRFSAERPKGSFSTLEIQRTEQGDSAMYLCASNIRDRGDYGYTFGSGTRLTVV.

The chain combines TRBV7-2 with TRBJ2-2; weak D call: TRBD1 (6 bases). The CDR3 totals 15 residues. Between the trimmed V and J ends, which lost 1 base and 5 bases, there was a span of 11 bases. The germline V gene encodes CDR1 SGHTA and CDR2 FQGNSA. DNA for the CDR3: TGTGCCAGCAGCTTAGATACAGGGTGGACCGGGGAGCTGTTTTTT. It specifies CASSLDTGWTGELFF.

The chain carries TRBV7-8 and TRBJ1-2, with D uncertain. This CDR3 comprises 16 residues. Trimming left V 1 base short and J 7 bases short, with 19 bases between. Germline V lookup: CDR1 SGHVS, CDR2 FQNEAQ. In DNA, the CDR3 is TGTGCCAGCAGCTTAGGTAGTCGGTTGGGGAGAATTGGCTACACCTTC. It encodes CASSLGSRLGRIGYTF. The full variable domain, rest sourced from reference TRBV7-8 and TRBJ1-2, is GAGVSQSPRYKVAKRGQDVALRCDPISGHVSLFWYQQALGQGPEFLTYFQNEAQLDKSGLPSDRFFAERPEGSVSTLKIQRTQQEDSAVYLCASSLGSRLGRIGYTFGSGTRLTVV.

V usage is TRBV7-9 and J usage is TRBJ1-1; the D gene is possibly TRBD1 (5 bases). V lost 1 base and J 1 base, leaving 19 bases between the germline ends. The CDR3 is 18 amino acids. CDR1 is SEHNR and CDR2 is FQNEAQ in the germline V gene (reference sequence). In DNA, the CDR3 is TGTGCCAGCAGCTTAGTGGGGCCGATATCCCTGGGGAACACTGAAGCTTTCTTT. Translation: CASSLVGPISLGNTEAFF.

The V gene is TRBV7-3, the J gene TRBJ2-2, with 8 bases lining up with TRBD2. The germline V gene encodes CDR1 SGHTA and CDR2 FQGTGA. The junction had 6 bases not matched to a gene; V was cut back by 3 bases and J by 6 bases. This CDR3 has 15 residues. The CDR3 DNA follows: TGTGCCAGCAGCTTCTTGACTAGCGCTTCCGGGGAGCTGTTTTTT. It encodes CASSFLTSASGELFF.